This TCR beta chain appears in the sequencing data of a study of cytomegalovirus exposure and HLA in healthy donors. PCR employed 60 Vbeta and 13 Jbeta primers. Clones were sequenced by immunoSEQ multiplex PCR, and TCRdb holds only the in-frame ones, with some missing. Found here are about 140,000 clones, about three quarters of them singletons; the top ten hold 1.3%. The CDR3 is 12 amino acids. Germline CDR1 LNHDA, CDR2 SQIVND (reference sequence). The V end was cut by 2 bases, the J end by 3 bases, with 5 bases between. The source is a woman aged 40 to 50 in good health and CMV-seronegative. The sequenced material came from PBMCs. The rearrangement links TRBV19 to TRBJ2-7; the D is unclear. CDR3 bases: TGTGCCAGTAGTATATCGGGCTACGAGCAGTACTTC. Translation gives CASSISGYEQYF.